This record looks at one T cell receptor beta chain sequence and its context. The target antigen is unknown. These data belong to a study of cytomegalovirus exposure and HLA in healthy donors. PCR was performed using 60 Vbeta and 13 Jbeta primers. Produced via immunoSEQ multiplex PCR; TCRdb's table is partial and in-frame only. This sample has about 160,000 clones, with nearly 80% found just once. Study observations and caveats: The availability of immune exposure information extended only to CMV serostatus.

Germline CDR1 is SQVTM and CDR2 is ANQGSEA. The CDR3 totals 13 residues. Unmatched junction bases numbered 5, after V lost 3 bases and J lost 4 bases. The receptor was derived from a woman aged 45-59 years in good health and CMV-seropositive. Sequenced material: PBMCs. The chain employs TRBV29-1 and TRBJ1-2; 7 bases agree with TRBD1. CDR3 sequence: CSVEDRLSYGYTF. In nucleotides, the CDR3 is TGCAGCGTTGAGGACAGGCTGTCCTATGGCTACACCTTC.